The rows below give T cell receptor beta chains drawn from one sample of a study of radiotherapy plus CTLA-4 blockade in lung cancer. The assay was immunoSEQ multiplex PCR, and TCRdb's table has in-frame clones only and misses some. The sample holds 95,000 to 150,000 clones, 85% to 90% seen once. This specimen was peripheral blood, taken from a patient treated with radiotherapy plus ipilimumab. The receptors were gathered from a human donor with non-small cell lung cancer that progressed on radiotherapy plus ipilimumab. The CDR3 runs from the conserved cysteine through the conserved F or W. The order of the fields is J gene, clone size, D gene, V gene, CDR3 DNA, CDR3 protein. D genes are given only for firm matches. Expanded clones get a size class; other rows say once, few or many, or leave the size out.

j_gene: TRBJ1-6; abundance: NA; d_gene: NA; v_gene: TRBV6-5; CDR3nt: TGTGCCAGCAGGAGAACAGCGAGATCCTCACCCCTCCACTTT; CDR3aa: CASRRTARSSPLHF
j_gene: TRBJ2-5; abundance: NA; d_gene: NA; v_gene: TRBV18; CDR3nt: TGTGCCAGCTCACCTCTCGCCGGACAGATACAAGAGACCCAGTACTTC; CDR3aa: CASSPLAGQIQETQYF
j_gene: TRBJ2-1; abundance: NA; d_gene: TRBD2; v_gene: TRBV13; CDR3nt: TGTGCCAGCAGCCCCCAACGGACTAGCGTATACAATGAGCAGTTCTTC; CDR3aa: CASSPQRTSVYNEQFF
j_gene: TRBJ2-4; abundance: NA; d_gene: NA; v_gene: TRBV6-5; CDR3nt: TGTGCCAGCAGTTTAACCCAGGGGGCCAAAAACATTCAGTACTTC; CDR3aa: CASSLTQGAKNIQYF
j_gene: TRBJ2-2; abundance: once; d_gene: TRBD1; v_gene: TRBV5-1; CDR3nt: TGCGCCAGCGCCGGGACAGATATTCCCGTATACACCGGGGAGCTGTTTTTT; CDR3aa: CASAGTDIPVYTGELFF
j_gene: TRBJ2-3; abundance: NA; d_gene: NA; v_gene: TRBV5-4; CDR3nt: TGTGCCACCACGCCTCATGGTCGGGAAAGCACAGATACGCAGTATTTT; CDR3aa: CATTPHGRESTDTQYF
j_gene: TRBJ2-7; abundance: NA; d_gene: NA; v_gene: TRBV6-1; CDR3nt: TGTGCCAGCAGTCCCCGGGACGGAGCCATCTACGAGCAGTACTTC; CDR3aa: CASSPRDGAIYEQYF
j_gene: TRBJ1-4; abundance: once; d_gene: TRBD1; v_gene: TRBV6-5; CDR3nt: TGTGCCAGTGCAGGGGGCCTTGAAAAACTGTTTTTT; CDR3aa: CASAGGLEKLFF
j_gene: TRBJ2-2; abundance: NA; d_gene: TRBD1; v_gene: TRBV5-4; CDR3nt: TGTGCCAGCAGGGCAGGGGGCGGCATGGCCGGGGAGCTGTTTTTT; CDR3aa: CASRAGGGMAGELFF
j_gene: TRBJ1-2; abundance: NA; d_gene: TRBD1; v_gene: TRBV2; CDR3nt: TGTGCCAGCAGCAGGACAGGCCTTAACTATGGCTACACCTTC; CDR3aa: CASSRTGLNYGYTF
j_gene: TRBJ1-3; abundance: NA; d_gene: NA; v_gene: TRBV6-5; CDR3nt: TGTGCCAGCAGTTATCGTAGAGGAAACACCATATATTTT; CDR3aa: CASSYRRGNTIYF
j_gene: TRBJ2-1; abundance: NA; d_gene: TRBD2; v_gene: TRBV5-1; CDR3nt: TGCGCCAGCAGTCCCGGGACTAGCGGCTACAATGAGCAGTTCTTC; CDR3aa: CASSPGTSGYNEQFF
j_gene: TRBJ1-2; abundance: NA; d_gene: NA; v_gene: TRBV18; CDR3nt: TGTGCCAGCTCAGAAGGACTGGCGGGCTATGGCTACACCTTC; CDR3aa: CASSEGLAGYGYTF
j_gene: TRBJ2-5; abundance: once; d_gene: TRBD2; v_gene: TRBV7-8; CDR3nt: TGTGCCAGCAGCAAACATCGGACTAGCTGGGGGACCCAGTACTTC; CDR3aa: CASSKHRTSWGTQYF
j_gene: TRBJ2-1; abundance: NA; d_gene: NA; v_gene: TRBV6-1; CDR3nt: TGTGCCAGCAGGCGGGGGCCTTTTGACAATGAGCAGTTCTTC; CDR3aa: CASRRGPFDNEQFF
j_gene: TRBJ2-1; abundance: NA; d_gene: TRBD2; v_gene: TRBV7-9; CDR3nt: TGTGCCAGCAGCCGAGCCGCTAGCGGGAGAGGGAATGAGCAGTTCTTC; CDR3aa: CASSRAASGRGNEQFF
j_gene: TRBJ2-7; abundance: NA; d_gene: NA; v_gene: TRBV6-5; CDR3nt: TGTGCCAGCACCGGAAAAGGAGGGAGCTCCTACGAGCAGTACTTC; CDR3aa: CASTGKGGSSYEQYF
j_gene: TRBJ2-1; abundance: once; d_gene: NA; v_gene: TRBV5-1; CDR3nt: TGCGCCAGCGCCGCGGGGCTCGCGAGGTGGTCCGGCGAGCAGTTCTTC; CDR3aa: CASAAGLARWSGEQFF
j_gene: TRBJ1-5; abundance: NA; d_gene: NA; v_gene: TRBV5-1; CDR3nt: TGCGCCAGCAGCTTGGAGTCGGGGGGCAATCAGCCCCAGCATTTT; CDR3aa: CASSLESGGNQPQHF
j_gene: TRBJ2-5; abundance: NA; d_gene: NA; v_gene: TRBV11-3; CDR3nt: TGTGCCAGCAGCTTAGGTTCAGGGGTAGAGACCCAGTACTTC; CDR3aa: CASSLGSGVETQYF
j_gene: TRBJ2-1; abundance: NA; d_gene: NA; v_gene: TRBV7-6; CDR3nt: TGTGCCAGCGGGGCGGGCGTTGAGCAGTTCTTC; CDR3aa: CASGAGVEQFF
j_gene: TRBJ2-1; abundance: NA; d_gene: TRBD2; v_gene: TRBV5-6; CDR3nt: TGTGCCAGCAGCTTGCCACGACTAGCGGGAGGGCTATACAATGAGCAGTTCTTC; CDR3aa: CASSLPRLAGGLYNEQFF
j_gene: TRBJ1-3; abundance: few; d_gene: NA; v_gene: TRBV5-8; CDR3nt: TGTGCCAGCAGCTTGGTGGCAGGGACCTCTGGAAACACCATATATTTT; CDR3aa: CASSLVAGTSGNTIYF
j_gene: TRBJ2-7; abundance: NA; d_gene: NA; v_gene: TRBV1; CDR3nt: TGCACCAGCAGCCCAGGGGGCCCTCCTGGCTCCTACGAGCAGTACTTC; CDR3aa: CTSSPGGPPGSYEQYF
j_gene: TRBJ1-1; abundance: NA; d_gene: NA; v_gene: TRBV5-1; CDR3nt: TGCGCCAGCAGCTTAGGGGGGAACACTGAAGCTTTCTTT; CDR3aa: CASSLGGNTEAFF
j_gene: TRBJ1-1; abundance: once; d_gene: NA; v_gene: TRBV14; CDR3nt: TGTGCCAGCAGCCAAGTAAGGGGGGTTGAAGCTTTCTTT; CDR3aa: CASSQVRGVEAFF
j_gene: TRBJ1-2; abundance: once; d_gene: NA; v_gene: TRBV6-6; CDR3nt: TGTGCCAGCAGTTACTCCGGGGACTCTTACTATGGCTACACCTTC; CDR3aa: CASSYSGDSYYGYTF
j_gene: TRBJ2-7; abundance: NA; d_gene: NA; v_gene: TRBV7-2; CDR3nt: TGTGCCAGCAGCTTAGTGTCGGGGTACGAGCAGTACTTC; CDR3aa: CASSLVSGYEQYF
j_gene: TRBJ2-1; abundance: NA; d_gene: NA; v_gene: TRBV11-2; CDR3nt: TGTGCCAGCAGCTTAGGATGGGGTGCGGCAGGTGGGTACAATGAGCAGTTCTTC; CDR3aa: CASSLGWGAAGGYNEQFF
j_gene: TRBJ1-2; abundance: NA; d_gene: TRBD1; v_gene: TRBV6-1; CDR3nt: TGTGCCAGCAGACTCTGGACAGGACCCTATGGCTACACCTTC; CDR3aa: CASRLWTGPYGYTF
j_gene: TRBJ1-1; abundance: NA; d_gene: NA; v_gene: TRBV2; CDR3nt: TGTGCCAGCAGTTCCCAGGGGAACACTGAAGCTTTCTTT; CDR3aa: CASSSQGNTEAFF
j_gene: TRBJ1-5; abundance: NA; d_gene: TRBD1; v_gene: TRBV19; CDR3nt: TGTGCCAGTAGTAAGGATCAGGGGGCGGGTCAGCCCCAGCATTTT; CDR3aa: CASSKDQGAGQPQHF
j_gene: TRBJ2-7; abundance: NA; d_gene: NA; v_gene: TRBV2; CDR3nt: TGTGCCAGCAGTCGACAGGAGCCGTACGAGCAGTACTTC; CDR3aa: CASSRQEPYEQYF
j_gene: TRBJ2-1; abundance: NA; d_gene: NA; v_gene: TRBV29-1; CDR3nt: TGCAGCGTAACGACGAGCTCCTACAATGAGCAGTTCTTC; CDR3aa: CSVTTSSYNEQFF
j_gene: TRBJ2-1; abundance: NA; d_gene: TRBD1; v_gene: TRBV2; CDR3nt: TGTGCCAGCAGAACTCCGGGACAGTACAATGAGCAGTTCTTC; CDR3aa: CASRTPGQYNEQFF
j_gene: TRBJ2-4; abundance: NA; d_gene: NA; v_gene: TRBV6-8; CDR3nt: TGTGCCAGCACTGAATGCCGGTGCCTAGCCAAAAACATTCAGTACTTC; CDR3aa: CASTECRCLAKNIQYF
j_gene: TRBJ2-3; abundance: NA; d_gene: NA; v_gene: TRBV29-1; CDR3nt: TGCAGCGTTGAAGGGGGACCAACTGGAGATACGCAGTATTTT; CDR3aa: CSVEGGPTGDTQYF
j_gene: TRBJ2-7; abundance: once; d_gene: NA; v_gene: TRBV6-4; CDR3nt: TGTGCCAGCAGTGACTTCGGACACGGTGGGCAGTCCTACGAGCAGTACTTC; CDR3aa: CASSDFGHGGQSYEQYF
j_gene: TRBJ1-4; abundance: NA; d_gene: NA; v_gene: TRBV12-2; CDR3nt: TGTGCAAGTCGCTTAGAAACAGGGGAGGAAGAAAAACTGTTTTTT; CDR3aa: CASRLETGEEEKLFF
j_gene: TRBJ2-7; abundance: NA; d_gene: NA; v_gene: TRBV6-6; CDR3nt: TGTGCCAGCAGTTACGAGGTCCCCTACGAGCAGTACTTC; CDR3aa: CASSYEVPYEQYF
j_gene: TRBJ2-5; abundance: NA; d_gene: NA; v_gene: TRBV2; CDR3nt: TGTGCCAGCAGTGAAGCGCTTCGGGCTACGGAGTACTTC; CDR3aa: CASSEALRATEYF